Listed below are T cell receptor beta chains from one sample, sequenced in a study of identical twins. TCRdb analysed the 5' RACE reads with MiXCR anew, one entry per CDR3 protein. The table has roughly 690,000 distinct CDR3 sequences, around 21% seen once. A further study also used this sample, focusing on T cells expressing NK-cell markers.

Material for sequencing was PBMCs. All receptors derive from a woman younger than 35 in good health. Both conserved end residues are part of each CDR3. A D gene is named only where the DNA matches it firmly. Clone size is given for some rows only: seen once, a few or many times, or a class if the clone is expanded.

d_gene	len	v_gene	j_gene	abundance	CDR3aa	CDR3nt
TRBD1	14	TRBV12-3/TRBV12-4	TRBJ2-7	NA	CASSRDRVTYEQYF	TGTGCCAGCAGCCGGGACAGGGTTACCTACGAGCAGTACTTC
TRBD1	15	TRBV7-9	TRBJ2-2	NA	CASSRIRTGLGELFF	TGTGCCAGCAGCCGAATCCGGACAGGGCTCGGGGAGCTGTTTTTT
NA	15	TRBV12-3/TRBV12-4	TRBJ1-2	NA	CASSNNAQGWNGYTF	TGTGCCAGCAGTAATAATGCACAGGGTTGGAATGGCTACACCTTC
TRBD1	14	TRBV7-9	TRBJ1-1	few	CASSPDRGGPEAFF	TGTGCCAGCAGCCCCGACAGGGGGGGACCTGAAGCTTTCTTT
TRBD2	15	TRBV11-2	TRBJ2-3	few	CASSFSGGPADTQYF	TGTGCCAGCAGCTTTAGCGGGGGGCCAGCAGATACGCAGTATTTT
NA	12	TRBV10-3	TRBJ2-7	few	CAISANGYEQYF	TGTGCCATCAGTGCGAACGGCTACGAGCAGTACTTC
NA	15	TRBV20-1	TRBJ2-1	few	CSAREPAVLPQEQFF	TGCAGTGCTAGAGAACCTGCGGTTCTTCCCCAAGAGCAGTTCTTC
NA	13	TRBV11-3	TRBJ2-2	NA	CASSTLESGELFF	TGTGCCAGCAGCACCCTGGAGAGCGGGGAGCTGTTTTTT
TRBD1	15	TRBV7-2	TRBJ2-1	NA	CASSIGQGFYNEQFF	TGTGCCAGCAGTATCGGACAGGGGTTTTACAATGAGCAGTTCTTC
NA	16	TRBV5-5	TRBJ2-3	NA	CASSLFQDLLRDTQYF	TGTGCCAGCAGCTTGTTCCAGGATTTATTGAGAGATACGCAGTATTTT
NA	15	TRBV6-5	TRBJ2-1	NA	CASSYSLGEYNEQFF	TGTGCCAGCAGTTACTCTCTGGGCGAGTACAATGAGCAGTTCTTC
TRBD2	14	TRBV28	TRBJ2-3	few	CATYLAAGTDTQYF	TGTGCCACATATCTAGCGGCTGGCACAGATACGCAGTATTTT
NA	14	TRBV28	TRBJ1-1	NA	CASSLQARNTEAFF	TGTGCCAGCAGCCTACAGGCGAGGAACACTGAAGCTTTCTTT
NA	14	TRBV7-9	TRBJ1-4	NA	CASSVSELSGKLFF	TGTGCCAGCAGCGTCAGCGAGCTCTCTGGAAAACTGTTTTTT
NA	17	TRBV4-2	TRBJ2-3	NA	CASSQDLAYRSTDTQYF	TGTGCCAGCAGCCAAGATCTAGCGTATCGAAGCACAGATACGCAGTATTTT
TRBD1	14	TRBV12-3/TRBV12-4	TRBJ2-5	NA	CASLGQGSPETQYF	TGTGCCAGCTTGGGACAGGGGAGTCCAGAGACCCAGTACTTC
TRBD1	14	TRBV27	TRBJ2-3	few	CASSLSRGPNTQYF	TGTGCCAGCAGTTTATCAAGGGGGCCCAATACGCAGTATTTT
NA	14	TRBV7-2	TRBJ2-4	many	CASSLTPGADIQYF	TGTGCCAGCAGCTTAACCCCGGGGGCGGACATTCAGTACTTC
TRBD1	16	TRBV9	TRBJ2-7	few	CASSVAGVGGAYEQYF	TGTGCCAGCAGCGTAGCTGGTGTAGGGGGCGCGTACGAGCAGTACTTC
NA	11	TRBV12-3/TRBV12-4	TRBJ1-1	NA	CASRRSAEAFF	TGTGCCAGCAGGAGGAGCGCTGAAGCTTTCTTT
NA	15	TRBV7-9	TRBJ2-7	NA	CASSLVPDARNEQYF	TGTGCCAGCAGCTTAGTCCCCGATGCCAGGAACGAGCAGTACTTC
NA	12	TRBV12-3/TRBV12-4	TRBJ1-5	few	CASSPPHQPQHF	TGTGCCAGCAGCCCACCCCATCAGCCCCAGCATTTT
TRBD2	15	TRBV20-1	TRBJ2-5	NA	CSAEGTSGVQETQYF	TGCAGTGCTGAGGGGACTAGCGGGGTCCAAGAGACCCAGTACTTC
TRBD1	12	TRBV12-3/TRBV12-4	TRBJ2-7	few	CASSQAPGGWYF	TGTGCCAGCAGTCAAGCCCCAGGGGGCTGGTACTTC
NA	14	TRBV10-1	TRBJ2-1	few	CASSQMSSYNEQFF	TGCGCCAGCTCGCAAATGAGCTCCTACAATGAGCAGTTCTTC
TRBD2	15	TRBV6-1	TRBJ2-2	NA	CASLKRGPPPGELFF	TGTGCCAGTCTTAAGCGGGGCCCGCCTCCCGGGGAGCTGTTTTTT
TRBD2	16	TRBV10-3	TRBJ2-5	few	CAISAPSTGTRETQYF	TGTGCCATCAGTGCACCCTCAACCGGGACTAGAGAGACCCAGTACTTC
NA	13	TRBV10-3	TRBJ2-5	many	CATRVGGQETQYF	TGTGCCACCCGCGTGGGGGGCCAAGAGACCCAGTACTTC
TRBD1	18	TRBV3-1	TRBJ2-3	many	CASSQDIVQAGGEDTQYF	TGTGCCAGCAGCCAAGATATCGTCCAGGCAGGGGGCGAAGATACGCAGTATTTT
TRBD1	16	TRBV5-6	TRBJ2-2	few	CASSWTGQGYTGELFF	TGTGCCAGCAGCTGGACAGGACAGGGTTACACCGGGGAGCTGTTTTTT
NA	14	TRBV20-1	TRBJ2-7	NA	CSATGTSSSYEQYF	TGCAGTGCTACCGGGACTTCAAGCTCCTACGAGCAGTACTTC
TRBD1	12	TRBV20-1	TRBJ1-2	few	CSAPDRGDGYTF	TGCAGTGCTCCGGACAGGGGGGATGGCTACACCTTC
NA	14	TRBV3-1	TRBJ1-1	NA	CASSQSGSNTEAFF	TGTGCCAGCAGCCAATCCGGGTCGAACACTGAAGCTTTCTTT
NA	12	TRBV20-1	TRBJ2-5	NA	CSAPWGYETQYF	TGCAGTGCGCCCTGGGGGTATGAGACCCAGTACTTC
NA	12	TRBV20-1	TRBJ2-1	few	CSASPRVDEQFF	TGCAGTGCTAGCCCCAGGGTAGACGAGCAGTTCTTC
TRBD2	18	TRBV27	TRBJ2-3	many	CASSLRTSGGTSTDTQYF	TGTGCCAGCAGTTTAAGAACTAGCGGGGGGACTAGCACAGATACGCAGTATTTT
NA	15	TRBV4-3	TRBJ1-2	NA	CASSQQKGASYGYTF	TGCGCCAGCAGCCAACAAAAAGGGGCCTCCTATGGCTACACCTTC
TRBD2	14	TRBV5-1	TRBJ2-1	NA	CASSFLAAGDEQFF	TGCGCCAGCAGCTTCCTAGCGGCGGGGGATGAGCAGTTCTTC
NA	13	TRBV14	TRBJ1-3	medium-sized	CASSPSRADTIYF	TGTGCCAGCAGCCCCTCGCGCGCGGACACCATATATTTT
NA	17	TRBV10-3	TRBJ2-1	few	CAIRAPGGRSEYNEQFF	TGTGCCATCAGAGCCCCCGGGGGGCGATCAGAGTACAATGAGCAGTTCTTC
NA	16	TRBV12-3/TRBV12-4	TRBJ1-2	NA	CASSTTGLVGIYGYTF	TGTGCCAGCAGCACCACAGGTTTAGTGGGCATCTATGGCTACACCTTC
NA	15	TRBV21-1	TRBJ2-7	few	CASSPLTDRDYEQYF	TGTGCCAGCAGCCCTTTGACCGACAGAGACTACGAGCAGTACTTC
NA	12	TRBV6-2/TRBV6-3	TRBJ2-1	NA	CASQDSYNEQFF	TGTGCCAGCCAAGACAGCTACAATGAGCAGTTCTTC
TRBD2	13	TRBV5-1	TRBJ2-1	NA	CASRGLGGNEQFF	TGCGCCAGCAGAGGACTAGGAGGGAATGAGCAGTTCTTC
TRBD1	14	TRBV5-1	TRBJ1-1	NA	CASSWGQGTTEAFF	TGCGCCAGCAGCTGGGGACAGGGGACGACTGAAGCTTTCTTT
TRBD2	15	TRBV6-5	TRBJ2-1	NA	CASSYGTKGRDEQFF	TGTGCCAGCAGTTACGGGACCAAGGGGAGGGATGAGCAGTTCTTC
TRBD2	14	TRBV5-1	TRBJ2-3	NA	CASSPGTSRVTQYF	TGCGCCAGCAGCCCGGGGACTAGCCGGGTGACGCAGTATTTT
NA	13	TRBV30	TRBJ2-7	NA	CACLVGTDYEQYF	TGTGCCTGCCTCGTGGGTACTGACTACGAGCAGTACTTC
NA	14	TRBV10-2	TRBJ1-1	few	CASSDKGGGTEAFF	TGCGCCAGCAGTGATAAAGGGGGGGGAACTGAAGCTTTCTTT
TRBD2	16	TRBV9	TRBJ2-3	few	CASSVVSGGAEDTQYF	TGTGCCAGCAGCGTAGTAAGCGGGGGGGCCGAAGATACGCAGTATTTT
NA	11	TRBV20-1	TRBJ1-1	few	CRGTRNTEAFF	TGCAGGGGGACAAGAAACACTGAAGCTTTCTTT
NA	14	TRBV10-3	TRBJ2-2	NA	CATHASTETGELFF	TGTGCCACCCATGCCTCGACCGAAACCGGGGAGCTGTTTTTT
NA	14	TRBV2	TRBJ2-1	once	CASSDEAGRHEQFF	TGTGCCAGCAGTGATGAAGCAGGGCGGCATGAGCAGTTCTTC
TRBD2	16	TRBV2	TRBJ2-7	few	CASRTPLAGGPSEQYF	TGTGCCAGCAGGACACCTCTAGCGGGAGGGCCCTCCGAGCAGTACTTC
NA	15	TRBV20-1	TRBJ2-7	few	CSAPNKATSSYEQYF	TGCAGTGCTCCCAACAAGGCAACCAGCTCCTACGAGCAGTACTTC
TRBD2	15	TRBV10-3	TRBJ2-3	few	CAITRKGGSTDTQYF	TGTGCCATCACTAGAAAGGGAGGGAGCACAGATACGCAGTATTTT
TRBD1	14	TRBV9	TRBJ1-2	few	CASRMTGGDYGYTF	TGTGCCAGCAGGATGACAGGGGGCGACTATGGCTACACCTTC